This T cell receptor beta chain was identified during a study of Ad26.COV2.S vaccination and SARS-CoV-2 variants. Study-level background: Ad26.COV2.S, an intramuscular injection, was given once or twice 56 days apart.

Treatment indicated: around 19 received Ad26.COV2.S at low or high dose, single or two shots; 5 received placebo; per-sample allocation not given. Sampling was performed 63 days after the first vaccine or placebo injection. This CDR3 spans 15 amino acids. Germline-derived CDR1 and CDR2 are KGHSH and LQKENI. Deletions cut 2 bases from V and 2 bases from J, with 11 bases between. This table comes from immunoSEQ multiplex PCR, and its TCRdb copy is limited to in-frame clones, with some not included. The table has more than 400,000 clones, about 90% seen once; the top ten hold about 1.7%. Note on this clone: Its antigen is not identified.

Notes on the study in general: Vaccinees and placebo recipients showed similar non-spike TCR breadth.

The input for sequencing was peripheral blood, taken in a trial of Ad26.COV2.S vaccine versus placebo. The source is a person between 18 and 60 years old who received the Ad26.COV2.S COVID-19 vaccine or a placebo. The V gene is TRBV18, the J gene TRBJ2-3, with D possibly being TRBD2 (6 bases). CDR3 DNA: TGTGCCAGCTCACCAGCGGGGAGCCTCACAGATACGCAGTATTTT. This translates into CASSPAGSLTDTQYF.